Listed here are 31 T cell receptor beta chains from one sample, sequenced in a study of cytomegalovirus exposure and HLA in healthy donors. In the PCR, 60 Vbeta and 13 Jbeta primers were used. Here immunoSEQ multiplex PCR was the method, and the copy in TCRdb shows in-frame clones only, minus some. The sample has over 150,000 clones, approximately 74% seen once; the top ten hold about 3%. The specimen was PBMCs. The receptors here all came from a man aged 18 to 30 in good health and CMV-seronegative.

This clone turned up a few times. The junction and the germline gene differ at one end; a read error may be behind it. V and J are TRBV9 and TRBJ1-1; D unresolved. This CDR3 is 10 amino acids long. Germline V lookup: CDR1 SGDLS, CDR2 YYNGEE. The CDR3 DNA sequence: TGTGCCAGCAGCGTTTCTGAGGCTTTCTTT. It specifies CASSVSEAFF.

Regarding this clone: The CDR3 end shows no conserved phenylalanine or tryptophan, and so a read error is likely. The chain carries TRBV10-2 and TRBJ1-1, with TRBD1 matching 11 bases. Per the germline V gene, CDR1 is WSHSY and CDR2 is SAAADI. The CDR3 covers 13 residues. Trimming at V came to 10 bases and at J to 4 bases, leaving 5 bases not matched to a gene. CDR3 sequence reads: CATQDRGPTEAFL. CDR3 DNA: TGCGCCACCCAGGACAGGGGGCCCACTGAAGCTTTCCTT.

The chain combines TRBV7-2 with TRBJ1-2; D gene uncertain. CDR3 size: 14 residues. Germline V gene sequence: CDR1 SGHTA, CDR2 FQGNSA. Trimming took off 0 bases at V and 4 bases at J, with 9 bases between the two ends. CDR3 loop: CASSLAREVYGYTF. The CDR3, as DNA: TGTGCCAGCAGCTTAGCGAGGGAAGTCTATGGCTACACCTTC.

The chain carries TRBV9 and TRBJ2-3; D possibly corresponds to TRBD2 (7 bases). Germline lookup yields CDR1 SGDLS and CDR2 YYNGEE. The CDR3 has 15 residues. V shed 4 bases and J shed 1 base, with 13 bases lying between them. The CDR3 coding sequence is TGTGCCAGCAGCACCCGAGGGGGGGGCACAGATACGCAGTATTTT. This gives the protein CASSTRGGGTDTQYF.

V usage is TRBV7-2 and J usage is TRBJ1-2; perhaps TRBD1 as D (6 bases). V lost 7 bases to trimming and J lost 6 bases, with 21 bases between them. CDR3 length: 15 residues. The germline CDR1 and CDR2 sequences are SGHTA and FQGNSA. In DNA form, the CDR3 reads TGTGCCAGCAACACGCCGAACAGGGAAGGGAATGGCTACACCTTC. The encoded protein is CASNTPNREGNGYTF.

In its sample, this clone was seen a few times. J is TRBJ2-3 and V is TRBV6-5, with D maybe TRBD1 (6 bases). The CDR3 loop spans 15 amino acids. Looked up from germline, CDR1 is MNHEY and CDR2 is SVGAGI. The V end was cut by 5 bases, the J end by 1 base, with 13 bases between. The CDR3 sequence is CASSTQGFRTDTQYF. The CDR3 DNA reads as TGTGCCAGCAGTACCCAGGGGTTCCGCACAGATACGCAGTATTTT.

This rearrangement joins TRBV7-2 to TRBJ1-2, with a possible D match to TRBD1 (6 bases). Germline V gene data show CDR1 as SGHTA and CDR2 as FQGNSA. V dropped 3 bases and J dropped 4 bases, with 15 bases sitting between them. The CDR3 has 15 residues. CDR3 sequence: CASSFQLRGIYGYTF. CDR3 DNA: TGTGCCAGCAGCTTCCAGCTCAGGGGAATCTATGGCTACACCTTC.

The rearrangement uses TRBV10-2 and TRBJ2-7; 12 nucleotides match TRBD2. This CDR3 comprises 14 residues. CDR1 is WSHSY and CDR2 is SAAADI in the germline V gene. The ends lost 4 bases at V and 4 bases at J; junction bases unmatched: 2. CDR3 bases: TGCGCCAGCAGTGCCGGGACTAGCGGGTACGAGCAGTACTTC. Protein sequence: CASSAGTSGYEQYF.

CDR3 residues: CASSLGRGAGFYEQYF. CDR3 nucleotide sequence: TGTGCCAGCAGCTTAGGGCGCGGGGCAGGCTTCTACGAGCAGTACTTC. This chain joins TRBV7-8 and TRBJ2-7; tentatively, D is TRBD2 (6 bases). CDR1 and CDR2 from the germline V gene are SGHVS and FQNEAQ. The CDR3 is 16 amino acids. V lost 1 base and J 3 bases, leaving 16 bases between the germline ends.

V usage is TRBV25-1 and J usage is TRBJ1-5, with D possibly matching TRBD1 (5 bases). This CDR3 is built from 14 residues. Looked up from germline, CDR1 is MGHDK and CDR2 is SYGVNS. The germline V and J ends were trimmed by 3 bases and 4 bases, with 10 bases remaining between them. The DNA of the CDR3 is TGTGCCAGCAGTGAGGCAGGGCAAAATCAGCCCCAGCATTTT. Translated: CASSEAGQNQPQHF. The whole variable domain, remainder taken from reference TRBV25-1 and TRBJ1-5, is EADIYQTPRYLVIGTGKKITLECSQTMGHDKMYWYQQDPGMELHLIHYSYGVNSTEKGDLSSESTVSRIRTEHFPLTLESARPSHTSQYLCASSEAGQNQPQHFGDGTRLSIL.

V usage is TRBV4-1 and J usage is TRBJ1-3; D is perhaps TRBD1 (6 bases). CDR1 is MGHRA, CDR2 YSYEKL, per germline. Trimming removed 3 bases at V and 1 base at J, with 13 bases between. The CDR3 contains 16 residues. CDR3 DNA: TGCGCCAGCAGCCACACAGGGCCTCGATCTGGAAACACCATATATTTT. This sequence encodes CASSHTGPRSGNTIYF.

This chain uses TRBV7-2 with TRBJ1-1; a weak D match, TRBD1 (5 bases). Germline lookup yields CDR1 SGHTA and CDR2 FQGNSA. Trimming removed 1 base at V and 0 bases at J, with 9 bases between. The CDR3 spans 15 residues. The CDR3 here is CASSLGAGMNTEAFF. CDR3 sequence (DNA): TGTGCCAGCAGCTTAGGGGCAGGGATGAACACTGAAGCTTTCTTT. The complete variable domain, with remaining parts taken from reference TRBV7-2 and TRBJ1-1, reads GAGVSQSPSNKVTEKGKDVELRCDPISGHTALYWYRQSLGQGLEFLIYFQGNSAPDKSGLPSDRFSAERTGGSVSTLTIQRTQQEDSAVYLCASSLGAGMNTEAFFGQGTRLTVV.

The CDR3 DNA reads as TGTGCAGATACCTTAGCCGGGGAGCTGTTTTTT. Translating gives CADTLAGELFF. V usage is TRBV7-9 and J usage is TRBJ2-2, with unresolved D. The germline V gene has CDR1 SEHNR and CDR2 FQNEAQ (reference sequence). The CDR3 totals 11 residues.

The chain is built from TRBV29-1 and TRBJ2-7; 8 bases line up with TRBD1. Germline CDR1 is SQVTM and CDR2 is ANQGSEA. Trimming removed 7 bases from V and 6 bases from J; junction bases left unmatched: 14. The CDR3 is made up of 14 amino acids. The CDR3 bases are TGCAGCGCCGGAGGACAGGGTAGGAGTGGCGAGCAGTACTTC. This codes for CSAGGQGRSGEQYF.

The V call is TRBV19, the J call TRBJ2-5; D possibly corresponds to TRBD2 (5 bases). CDR3 size: 15 residues. Germline values: CDR1 LNHDA, CDR2 SQIVND (reference sequence). V lost 3 bases, J lost 1 base, and 12 bases lay in between. The CDR3 nucleotides are TGTGCCAGTAGTATTAGAGGGCCGATCCAAGAGACCCAGTACTTC. Amino acid sequence: CASSIRGPIQETQYF.

The chain is built from TRBV19 and TRBJ2-2, with TRBD1 identical over 11 bases. CDR3 size: 17 residues. Germline trimming cut 5 bases from V and 2 bases from J; bases unmatched to any gene: 7. From germline, CDR1 is LNHDA and CDR2 SQIVND (reference sequence). The CDR3 coding sequence is TGTGCCAGTAGTGCCCGGACAGGGGGCTTTAACACCGGGGAGCTGTTTTTT. Protein product: CASSARTGGFNTGELFF.

This clone occurred a few times. The rearrangement joins TRBV7-6 to TRBJ2-1; TRBD1 is a possible D gene (6 bases). Trimming removed 2 bases from V and 9 bases from J, with 20 bases in between. Germline V gives CDR1 SGHVS, CDR2 FNYEAQ. This CDR3 comprises 16 residues. CDR3 residues: CASSLNPPDSRSEQFF. The CDR3 DNA is TGTGCCAGCAGCTTAAACCCTCCGGACAGTAGAAGTGAGCAGTTCTTC. Drawing the rest from reference TRBV7-6 and TRBJ2-1, the complete variable domain is GAGVSQSPRYKVTKRGQDVALRCDPISGHVSLYWYRQALGQGPEFLTYFNYEAQQDKSGLPNDRFSAERPEGSISTLTIQRTEQRDSAMYRCASSLNPPDSRSEQFFGPGTRLTVL.

In nucleotides, the CDR3 is TGTGCCAGCAGTGACAGGGGCCCCTATAATTCACCCCTCCACTTT. Translating gives CASSDRGPYNSPLHF. J is TRBJ1-6 and V is TRBV2, with D perhaps matching TRBD1 (6 bases). The germline gives CDR1 SNHLY, CDR2 FYNNEI. The CDR3 loop spans 15 amino acids. V was clipped by 3 bases and J by 2 bases, with 8 bases between them. Using reference TRBV2 and TRBJ1-6 for the parts outside the CDR3, the full variable domain is EPEVTQTPSHQVTQMGQEVILRCVPISNHLYFYWYRQILGQKVEFLVSFYNNEISEKSEIFDDQFSVERPDGSNFTLKIRSTKLEDSAMYFCASSDRGPYNSPLHFGNGTRLTVT.

In this sample, this clone turned up a few times. This chain joins TRBV5-1 and TRBJ2-2, with 7 bases that match TRBD1. Germline CDR1 is SGHRS and CDR2 is YFSETQ. Trimming removed 0 bases from V and 3 bases from J; junction bases left unmatched: 2. CDR3 length equals 15 residues. The CDR3: CASSLEGQYTGELFF. CDR3 coding DNA: TGCGCCAGCAGCTTGGAGGGACAGTACACCGGGGAGCTGTTTTTT.

The chain uses TRBV19 and TRBJ1-5; 9 bases agree with TRBD1. V shed 6 bases, J shed 0 bases, and the junction held 9 bases outside the gene matches. The CDR3 consists of 17 residues. Germline V gene data show CDR1 as LNHDA and CDR2 as SQIVND (reference sequence). CDR3 protein: CASSLTGTGPSNQPQHF. The CDR3 DNA reads as TGTGCCAGTAGCCTAACCGGGACAGGGCCTAGCAATCAGCCCCAGCATTTT.

The rearrangement links TRBV6-1 to TRBJ2-3; D may be TRBD1 (7 bases). CDR1 is MNHNS and CDR2 is SASEGT in the germline V gene. V was pared by 6 bases and J by 2 bases, with 18 bases between. CDR3 length: 16 residues. CDR3 residues: CASSEWRGLVTDTQYF. CDR3 nucleotides: TGTGCCAGCAGCGAATGGAGGGGGCTGGTCACAGATACGCAGTATTTT.

This rearrangement joins TRBV27 to TRBJ2-2, with TRBD2 matching over 9 bases. The CDR3 sequence is 16 residues long. Germline CDR1 MNHEY, CDR2 SMNVEV (reference sequence). J gave up 6 bases and V 5 bases, and 10 bases lay outside the gene matches. CDR3 loop: CASSPTGGGAPGELFF. DNA of the CDR3: TGTGCCAGCAGTCCTACGGGCGGGGGGGCCCCCGGGGAGCTGTTTTTT.

V usage is TRBV30 and J usage is TRBJ2-2, with TRBD1 matching 12 bases. V trimming: 2 bases; J trimming: 5 bases; junction bases outside the gene matches: 6. The V gene's germline CDR1 is GTSNPN and CDR2 SVGIG (reference sequence). The CDR3 contains 16 residues. The CDR3 loop reads CAWSPRDRGRTGELFF. The CDR3 nucleotides are TGTGCCTGGAGTCCTAGGGACAGGGGGCGTACCGGGGAGCTGTTTTTT.

The chain joins TRBV5-1 to TRBJ1-1; 7 nucleotides align to TRBD1. The J segment lost 3 bases and the V segment lost 0 bases, leaving 5 bases of the junction unmatched. This CDR3 contains 15 residues. Germline loops: CDR1 SGHRS, CDR2 YFSETQ. DNA for the CDR3: TGCGCCAGCAGCTTGGTACCAGGGGGTTACACTGAAGCTTTCTTT. This translates into CASSLVPGGYTEAFF.

This clone occurred once. This chain connects TRBV5-1 to TRBJ1-3, with TRBD1 as a possible D gene (5 bases). The V end was cut by 4 bases, the J end by 1 base, with 9 bases between. This CDR3 is built from 14 residues. The V gene's germline CDR1 is SGHRS and CDR2 YFSETQ. The CDR3 DNA is TGCGCCAGCAGCGTATCAGGGTCTGGAAACACCATATATTTT. Translated: CASSVSGSGNTIYF.

The chain combines TRBV7-2 with TRBJ1-2, with 7 bases identical to TRBD1. The V gene's germline CDR1 is SGHTA and CDR2 FQGNSA. The V gene end was trimmed by 5 bases and the J gene end by 12 bases; junction bases not matched to a gene: 9. The CDR3 has 12 amino acids. The CDR3 loop reads CASSPLGGGHTF. CDR3 nucleotides: TGTGCCAGCAGCCCCCTTGGAGGGGGCCACACCTTC.

V gene TRBV29-1 combines with J gene TRBJ1-1, with 8 positions matching TRBD1. Trimming removed 4 bases from V and 1 base from J; junction bases left unmatched: 14. CDR1 and CDR2 from the germline V gene are SQVTM and ANQGSEA. The CDR3 extends over 17 amino acids. CDR3 loop: CSVAPALLGQENTEAFF. The CDR3 coding sequence is TGCAGCGTTGCCCCGGCCTTGCTGGGACAGGAGAACACTGAAGCTTTCTTT.

The V gene is TRBV9, the J gene TRBJ1-1, with D uncertain. Germline V gives CDR1 SGDLS, CDR2 YYNGEE. Deletions cut 0 bases from V and 2 bases from J, with 5 bases between. The CDR3 totals 13 residues. CDR3 amino acids: CASSVAPNTEAFF. Written as DNA, the CDR3 is TGTGCCAGCAGCGTAGCCCCTAACACTGAAGCTTTCTTT.

V usage is TRBV15 and J usage is TRBJ2-1; 7 bases fit TRBD2. V gave up 0 bases and J gave up 0 bases; unmatched junction bases: 8. This CDR3 has 18 amino acids. Germline-derived CDR1 and CDR2 are LNHNV and YYDKDF (reference sequence). The chain's CDR3 is CATSRDRAGDGSYNEQFF. In nucleotides, the CDR3 is TGTGCCACCAGCAGAGATCGTGCGGGGGACGGCTCCTACAATGAGCAGTTCTTC.

A single count supports this clone. This rearrangement joins TRBV9 to TRBJ2-4, with 7 bases identical to TRBD1. This CDR3 has 13 residues. The junction had 9 bases not matched to a gene; V was cut back by 0 bases and J by 15 bases. Germline V gene lookup returns CDR1 SGDLS and CDR2 YYNGEE. The CDR3 is CASSVELNRGLYF. In nucleotides, the CDR3 is TGTGCCAGCAGCGTAGAGTTGAACAGGGGATTGTACTTC.

The rearrangement joins TRBV4-3 to TRBJ2-7, with TRBD1 matching 10 bases. The CDR3 length is 17 residues. Germline-derived CDR1 and CDR2 are LGHNA and YSLEER. V was pared by 2 bases and J by 1 base, with 8 bases of the junction left unmatched. The CDR3 is CASSQYTGTGASYEQYF. As DNA, the CDR3 is TGCGCCAGCAGCCAATATACCGGGACAGGGGCGTCCTACGAGCAGTACTTC.